This T cell receptor (beta chain) was sequenced in a study of T cells after yellow fever vaccination. Regarding the study as a whole: CD4 and CD8 compartments shared a small share of clonotypes, likely from convergent recombination. Once the booster was given, most primary-vaccination clones reappeared, at about 97% for CD4 and more than 85% for CD8.

This clonotype has only a few counts. Antigen specificity is unknown. Germline assignment: CDR1 LGHDT and CDR2 YNNKEL (reference sequence). With V trimmed by 4 bases and J by 4 bases, 13 bases remained unmatched. The length of the CDR3 is 17 residues. One entry per CDR3 protein, called by TCRdb with MiXCR from the 5' RACE reads. The sample lists some 160,000 distinct CDR3 sequences, over 7% seen once, with roughly 33% in the top ten. The chain links TRBV3-1 to TRBJ2-1, with 7 bases that match TRBD1. The sequencing here drew on CD8+ T cells sorted from PBMCs, taken 45 days after the yellow fever booster vaccination. The clonotype originates from a man aged 18 to 35 who received the YFV17D yellow fever vaccine. For the CDR3, the DNA is TGTGCCAGCAGCCTGCTAACGCGGACAGGCACTTACAATGAGCAGTTCTTC. Protein product: CASSLLTRTGTYNEQFF.